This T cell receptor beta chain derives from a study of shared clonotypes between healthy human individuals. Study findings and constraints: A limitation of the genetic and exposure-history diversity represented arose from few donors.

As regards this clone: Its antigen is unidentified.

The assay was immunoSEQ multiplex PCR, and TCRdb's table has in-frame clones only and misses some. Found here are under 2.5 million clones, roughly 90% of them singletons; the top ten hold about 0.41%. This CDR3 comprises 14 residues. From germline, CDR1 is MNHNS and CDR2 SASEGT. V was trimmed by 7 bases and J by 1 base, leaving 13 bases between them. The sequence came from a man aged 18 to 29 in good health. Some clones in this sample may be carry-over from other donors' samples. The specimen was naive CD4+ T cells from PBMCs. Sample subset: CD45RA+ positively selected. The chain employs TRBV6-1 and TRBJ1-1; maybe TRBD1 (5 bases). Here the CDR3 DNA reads TGTGCCAGCAATCTTTATGGGGGGAACACTGAAGCTTTCTTT. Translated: CASNLYGGNTEAFF.